This TCR beta chain came from a study of blood T cell repertoires in COVID-19. Study details: Some COVID-19 samples were acute and others convalescent; all came from the United States, Italy and Spain. In each case, the material was cDNA or gDNA derived from T cells, B-cell-depleted T cells, or PBMCs.

The germline V gene has CDR1 SNHLY and CDR2 FYNNEI. This CDR3 is built from 11 residues. The authors' processing: Amplifying reference gene primers gave estimates of nucleated cell counts. The repertoire was sequenced with immunoSEQ multiplex PCR; TCRdb's copy has only in-frame clones and lacks some. The DNA was the basis for D and trimming; V, J and clone size are from that table. The sample shows 78,000 or so clones, about 80% of them seen only once. As regards this clone: At one end, the junction sequence differs from germline, possibly due to a read error.

Specimen: peripheral blood. The receptor's source is an elderly man with acute or convalescent COVID-19. The V gene is TRBV2, the J gene TRBJ2-7; 11 bases are shared with TRBD1. The CDR3 DNA is TGTGCCAGCAGTGCGGACAGGGGGCTGAACTTC. It codes for CASSADRGLNF.